The 32 T cell receptor beta chains presented below share a single source sample, sequenced in a study of metastatic and nonmetastatic thyroid tumors. Thyroid surgery was preceded by no treatment in any patient. TCRdb re-called clones via MiXCR from the PCR reads. Of about 92,000 clones listed, under 15% are singletons. Sequencing input: blood. The origin of the receptors is a female donor with papillary thyroid cancer or a benign thyroid nodule (not recorded which). Some clones in this sample may be carry-over from other donors' samples.

This clone was observed a few times. A read error is possible here, since a much larger clone lies one base away. The CDR3 nucleotides are TGTGCCAGCACTCGGCTTGGAGGAGAAAGCAACGATCAGTACTTC. Amino acid sequence: CASTRLGGESNDQYF. The J gene is TRBJ2-7, the V gene TRBV6-2 or TRBV6-3, with D tentatively TRBD2 (5 bases). CDR1 is MNHEY and CDR2 is SVGEGT in the germline V gene. The CDR3 has 15 amino acids.

Details on this clone: Since a much larger clone is just one base distant, this may be a read error. The CDR3 region is CASSLESGGSYEQYF. CDR3 nucleotide sequence: TGTGCCAGCAGCCTAGAAAGCGGGGGGTCCTACGAGCAGTACTTC. The chain has TRBV4-2 and TRBJ2-7, with TRBD2 matching over 9 bases. CDR1 is LGHNA, CDR2 YNFKEQ, per germline. V lost 4 bases and J lost 1; bases outside the gene matches: 5. The CDR3 spans 15 residues.

Turning to this clone: This may come from a read error, since a much larger clone is one base off. Additional DNA sequences in this sample encode the identical CDR3. V gene TRBV9 combines with J gene TRBJ2-5; D might be TRBD2 (6 bases). Germline-derived CDR1 and CDR2 are SGDLS and YYNGEE. V lost 2 bases, J lost 4 bases, and 15 bases lay in between. This CDR3 is built from 15 residues. The CDR3 DNA sequence: TGTGCCAGCAGCGTTGGGGGATCCGGGGGAGAGACCCAGTACTTC. Translated: CASSVGGSGGETQYF.

This clone was counted ten times or more. The chain has TRBV10-3 and TRBJ2-6, with unresolved D. This CDR3 has 15 amino acids. Trimming removed 0 bases from V and 4 bases from J, with 7 bases in between. Germline lookup yields CDR1 ENHRY and CDR2 SYGVKD. CDR3 bases: TGTGCCATCAGTGAGTCTATTGGAGGGGCCAACGTCCTGACTTTC. Protein product: CAISESIGGANVLTF.

This clone was detected ten times or more. The CDR3 spells CSVTSGGGFGELFF. In nucleotides, the CDR3 is TGCAGCGTTACTAGCGGGGGGGGATTCGGGGAGCTGTTTTTT. The V gene is TRBV29-1, the J gene TRBJ2-2; TRBD2 matches 13 bases. Germline CDR1 and CDR2: SQVTM and ANQGSEA. V lost 5 bases to trimming and J lost 7 bases; unmatched junction nucleotides: 4. The CDR3 runs 14 residues.

This clone was found a few times. One end of the junction varies from germline; a read error may be responsible. The sample holds other DNA sequences that translate to the same CDR3. The genes are TRBV7-2 and TRBJ2-5; D perhaps matches TRBD2 (6 bases). Germline CDR1 is SGHTA and CDR2 is FQGNSA. This CDR3 is built from 15 residues. This chain's CDR3 is CASSSSLANGETQYF. The CDR3 DNA reads as TGTGCCAGCAGTTCCTCGCTAGCGAACGGGGAGACACAGTACTTC. Supplemented by reference TRBV7-2 and TRBJ2-5, the full variable domain reads GAGVSQSPSNKVTEKGKDVELRCDPISGHTALYWYRQSLGQGLEFLIYFQGNSAPDKSGLPSDRFSAERTGGSVSTLTIQRTQQEDSAVYLCASSSSLANGETQYFGPGTRLLVL.

This clone was picked up many times. The genes are TRBV11-2 and TRBJ2-5; tentatively, D is TRBD1 (6 bases). In germline, CDR1 is SGHAT, CDR2 FQNNGV. This CDR3 has 17 residues. V lost 0 bases, J lost 5 bases, and 19 bases lay in between. The CDR3 here is CASSLDRTVSVLETQYF. In DNA, the CDR3 is TGTGCCAGCAGCTTAGACCGGACAGTCTCGGTTTTGGAGACCCAGTACTTC.

Of note for this clone: The identical CDR3 is also encoded by other nucleotide sequences in the sample. The CDR3, as DNA: TGTGCCAGCCGTGGGACTAGAGGGACAGATACGCAGTATTTT. Residues: CASRGTRGTDTQYF. The chain joins TRBV7-2 to TRBJ2-3; 8 bases map to TRBD2. This CDR3 has 14 residues. The germline CDR1 and CDR2 sequences are SGHTA and FQGNSA. Trimming at V came to 8 bases and at J to 3 bases, leaving 7 bases not matched to a gene.

This clone has a count of ten or more. The chain couples TRBV5-1 to TRBJ2-7; TRBD2 is a possible D gene (6 bases). The CDR3 sequence is 14 residues long. The germline V gene encodes CDR1 SGHRS and CDR2 YFSETQ. Trimming removed 0 bases from V and 4 bases from J, with 11 bases in between. CDR3 coding DNA: TGCGCCAGCAGCTTGGTGGAGGGCGTATACGAGCAGTACTTC. This gives the protein CASSLVEGVYEQYF.

This clone occurred many times. The chain employs TRBV6-5 and TRBJ2-7; TRBD1 agrees at 8 bases. V was pared by 0 bases and J by 4 bases, with 5 bases of the junction left unmatched. Germline lookup yields CDR1 MNHEY and CDR2 SVGAGI. This CDR3 comprises 15 residues. CDR3 region: CASSYSRQGLYEQYF. For the CDR3, the DNA is TGTGCCAGCAGTTACTCCAGACAGGGGTTGTACGAGCAGTACTTC.

Many counts were recorded for this clone. The chain links TRBV27 to TRBJ2-3; tentative D call: TRBD2 (6 bases). Germline assignment: CDR1 MNHEY and CDR2 SMNVEV (reference sequence). The V gene lost 3 bases and the J gene lost 1 base, with 11 bases spanning the gap. There are 15 residues in the CDR3. The DNA for the CDR3 is TGTGCCAGCAGTTTTCTGGGGGGTCGCACAGATACGCAGTATTTT. Translated, it gives CASSFLGGRTDTQYF.

This clone has only a few counts. This chain uses TRBV6-6 with TRBJ2-3; 10 bases agree with TRBD2. This CDR3 spans 18 amino acids. After removal of 6 bases from V and 1 base from J, the junction contained 13 bases not matched to a gene. Looked up from germline, CDR1 is MNHNY and CDR2 is SVGAGI (reference sequence). For the CDR3, the DNA is TGTGCCAGCAGGGCCTCTAGCGGGGGCGTCGTTCGCACAGATACGCAGTATTTT. Translation gives CASRASSGGVVRTDTQYF.

On this clone: Just one base apart from a much larger clone, this may be a read error. The chain uses TRBV4-1 and TRBJ2-7, with D perhaps TRBD1 (5 bases). Trimming left V 4 bases short and J 5 bases short, with 15 bases between. The CDR3 runs to 14 residues. Germline loops: CDR1 MGHRA, CDR2 YSYEKL. CDR3 bases: TGCGCCAGCAGCCCCGCCTCCCGACAGAACGAGCAGTACTTC. It specifies CASSPASRQNEQYF.

This clone has at least ten counts. The gene calls are TRBV12-5 and TRBJ1-2; 10 positions match TRBD1. The junction had 11 bases not matched to a gene; V was cut back by 1 base and J by 0 bases. The CDR3 has 19 residues. The germline gives CDR1 LGHNT, CDR2 FRNRAP. CDR3 protein: CASGLAPGTGDLPNYGYTF. DNA for the CDR3: TGTGCTAGTGGTTTGGCCCCCGGGACAGGGGACCTTCCTAACTATGGCTACACCTTC.

This clone was seen ten or more times. The rearrangement uses TRBV2 and TRBJ2-7, with D hard to call. V was trimmed by 7 bases and J by 0 bases, leaving 7 bases between them. The length of the CDR3 is 12 residues. The germline V gene has CDR1 SNHLY and CDR2 FYNNEI. The DNA of the CDR3 is TGTGCCAGCATCCAGAGCTCCTACGAGCAGTACTTC. As protein: CASIQSSYEQYF.

This clone was observed at least ten times. This chain links TRBV27 with TRBJ2-1, with D perhaps given as TRBD1 or TRBD2 (5 bases each). The germline CDR1 and CDR2 sequences are MNHEY and SMNVEV (reference sequence). Trimming left V 4 bases short and J 6 bases short, with 22 bases between. The length of the CDR3 is 17 residues. CDR3 DNA: TGTGCCAGCAGTTCCCCTCCCCGGGACCGGACCGTCAATGAGCAGTTCTTC. Protein product: CASSSPPRDRTVNEQFF.

The sample holds many counts of this clone. This chain uses TRBV11-1 with TRBJ1-1; 7 bases match TRBD1. V was pared by 1 base and J by 4 bases, with 6 bases of the junction left unmatched. Germline V lookup: CDR1 SGHAT, CDR2 FQDESV (reference sequence). The CDR3 is 15 residues long. The CDR3 reads CASSLGPRGFTEAFF. CDR3 coding DNA: TGTGCCAGCAGCTTAGGACCCAGGGGGTTCACTGAAGCTTTCTTT.

In this sample, this clone turned up many times. The chain employs TRBV2 and TRBJ1-6, with 7 bases fitting TRBD1. This CDR3 has 16 residues. Looked up from germline, CDR1 is SNHLY and CDR2 is FYNNEI. The V and J ends lost 6 bases and 7 bases, in that order; junction bases with no gene match: 12. CDR3 in amino acids: CASSPGWDSRNSPLHF. CDR3 sequence (DNA): TGTGCCAGCAGCCCAGGGTGGGACAGCAGGAATTCACCCCTCCACTTT. The whole variable domain, filled in from reference TRBV2 and TRBJ1-6, reads EPEVTQTPSHQVTQMGQEVILRCVPISNHLYFYWYRQILGQKVEFLVSFYNNEISEKSEIFDDQFSVERPDGSNFTLKIRSTKLEDSAMYFCASSPGWDSRNSPLHFGNGTRLTVT.

As regards this clone: This sequence may be a read error, since a much larger clone differs from it by one base. This CDR3 reads CASRVLDSGTGELFF. The CDR3, as DNA: TGTGCCAGCAGGGTCCTGGACTCCGGCACCGGGGAGCTGTTTTTT. This chain joins TRBV3-1 and TRBJ2-2; a weak D match, TRBD2 (5 bases). The length of the CDR3 is 15 residues. The V gene lost 6 bases and the J gene lost 4 bases, with 15 bases spanning the gap. Germline V lookup: CDR1 LGHDT, CDR2 YNNKEL (reference sequence).

This clone showed up many times. J is TRBJ1-6 and V is TRBV20-1, with D perhaps matching TRBD1 (5 bases). CDR3 length: 15 amino acids. CDR1 and CDR2 (germline): DFQATT, SNEGSKA (reference sequence). The V gene lost 6 bases and the J gene lost 0 bases, with 12 bases spanning the gap. The CDR3 sequence is CSAGDPSSYNSPLHF. The CDR3, as DNA: TGCAGTGCAGGGGACCCAAGCTCCTATAATTCACCCCTCCACTTT.

This clone came up many times. The rearrangement uses TRBV28 and TRBJ1-2; D perhaps matches TRBD1 (5 bases). This CDR3 contains 17 residues. Trimming pared 6 bases from V and 6 bases from J, leaving 26 bases between. Germline-derived CDR1 and CDR2 are MDHEN and SYDVKM. CDR3 nucleotide sequence: TGTGCCAGCAGCTATTTCCCAGGGACCGCCCCCGGGAATGGCTACACCTTC. Translated, it gives CASSYFPGTAPGNGYTF.

The sample holds a few counts of this clone. The chain employs TRBV3-1 and TRBJ1-6; a weak D match, TRBD1 (5 bases). CDR1 and CDR2 from the germline V gene are LGHDT and YNNKEL (reference sequence). V gave up 3 bases and J gave up 8 bases, with 8 bases separating them. This CDR3 region has 13 residues. CDR3 sequence: CASSHPGDSPLHF. Written as DNA, the CDR3 is TGTGCCAGCAGCCATCCGGGGGATTCACCCCTCCACTTT.

Details on this clone: This may arise from a read error, as a much more abundant clone is one base away. This sequence joins TRBV13 and TRBJ1-1; possible D gene TRBD1, 6 bases. Trimming cost V 5 bases and J 3 bases, with 13 bases left between them. Germline assignment: CDR1 PRHDT and CDR2 FYEKMQ (reference sequence). The CDR3 has 14 amino acids. The CDR3 DNA reads as TGTGCCAGCAGCGGCCGGGACATCGACACTGAAGCTTTCTTT. Translation gives CASSGRDIDTEAFF.

This clone occurred many times. The gene calls are TRBV10-3 and TRBJ2-3; D possibly corresponds to TRBD1 (5 bases). V was clipped by 9 bases and J by 1 base, with 14 bases between them. The V gene's germline CDR1 is ENHRY and CDR2 SYGVKD. This CDR3 has 14 amino acids. CDR3 amino acids: CAIVDSRGTDTQYF. In nucleotides, the CDR3 is TGTGCCATAGTAGACAGTAGGGGCACAGATACGCAGTATTTT.

This clone was seen ten or more times. CDR3 nucleotides: TGTGCCAGCAGCCCACCGGGGGTGCAGTACTTC. This translates into CASSPPGVQYF. J is TRBJ2-7 and V is TRBV6-2 or TRBV6-3; D perhaps matches TRBD2 (6 bases). CDR3 length equals 11 residues. V was trimmed by 6 bases and J by 9 bases, leaving 12 bases between them. The germline gives CDR1 MNHEY, CDR2 SVGEGT.

This clone showed up just a few times. It may be a read error: a sequence one base away is much more abundant. The chain employs TRBV6-2 or TRBV6-3 and TRBJ2-2; tentative D call: TRBD2 (5 bases). This CDR3 comprises 15 residues. In germline, CDR1 is MNHEY, CDR2 SVGEGT. The CDR3 loop is CASTTRVTNTGELFF. CDR3 nucleotide sequence: TGTGCCAGCACGACGAGGGTGACGAATACCGGGGAGCTGTTTTTT.

This clone was picked up many times. The chain couples TRBV7-8 to TRBJ2-3; the D gene is possibly TRBD1 (6 bases). V was cut by 7 bases and J by 4 bases, with 15 bases left in between. Germline V gene sequence: CDR1 SGHVS, CDR2 FQNEAQ. The CDR3 runs to 14 residues. Written as DNA, the CDR3 is TGTGCCAGCACGCGGTTCAGGGGCCCAGATACGCAGTATTTT. Protein: CASTRFRGPDTQYF.

This clone was seen repeatedly, ten times or more. The gene calls are TRBV9 and TRBJ1-1, with D tentatively TRBD1 (5 bases). The CDR3 runs 15 residues. The germline V and J ends were trimmed by 0 bases and 3 bases, with 12 bases remaining between them. Germline CDR1 and CDR2: SGDLS and YYNGEE. This CDR3 reads CASSVGGGSYTEAFF. In nucleotides, the CDR3 is TGTGCCAGCAGCGTAGGGGGGGGTTCCTACACTGAAGCTTTCTTT.

There are many counts of this clone. This chain joins TRBV2 and TRBJ1-6, with a possible D match to TRBD1 (5 bases). Between the trimmed V and J ends, which lost 6 bases and 11 bases, there was a span of 8 bases. This CDR3 comprises 11 residues. Germline V lookup: CDR1 SNHLY, CDR2 FYNNEI. For the CDR3, the DNA is TGTGCCAGCAGACGGGGGGCACCCCTCCACTTT. Its protein product is CASRRGAPLHF.

In its sample, this clone was seen many times. The chain carries TRBV9 and TRBJ2-5; 11 bases are shared with TRBD2. The ends lost 0 bases at V and 5 bases at J; junction bases unmatched: 0. This CDR3 has 14 residues. CDR1 is SGDLS and CDR2 is YYNGEE in the germline V gene. The CDR3 DNA reads TGTGCCAGCAGCGTAGGGACTAGCGGGGAGACCCAGTACTTC. Translated, it gives CASSVGTSGETQYF.

This clone was counted ten times or more. The chain is built from TRBV5-1 and TRBJ1-4; TRBD1 matches at 8 bases. This CDR3 spans 18 amino acids. V lost 0 bases to trimming and J lost 5 bases; unmatched junction nucleotides: 12. Germline values: CDR1 SGHRS, CDR2 YFSETQ. The CDR3 protein is CASSLEVIRGQENEKLFF. Written as DNA, the CDR3 is TGCGCCAGCAGCTTGGAGGTGATACGGGGACAGGAGAATGAAAAACTGTTTTTT. The full variable domain, rest sourced from reference TRBV5-1 and TRBJ1-4, is KAGVTQTPRYLIKTRGQQVTLSCSPISGHRSVSWYQQTPGQGLQFLFEYFSETQRNKGNFPGRFSGRQFSNSRSEMNVSTLELGDSALYLCASSLEVIRGQENEKLFFGSGTQLSVL.

This clone was seen just once. A junction boundary mismatches the germline segment, possibly from a read error. This chain connects TRBV20-1 to TRBJ2-7, with no clear D. The CDR3 contains 11 residues. Germline-derived CDR1 and CDR2 are DFQATT and SNEGSKA (reference sequence). The chain's CDR3 is CSSAFSGEHYF. For the CDR3, the DNA is TGCAGTTCCGCGTTTTCCGGCGAGCATTACTTC.